A selection of T cell receptor beta chains follows, all from one sample in a study of molecular identifiers for immune sequencing clone quantification. TCRdb itself ran the PCR reads through MiXCR, one entry per CDR3 protein. The profile shows about 510,000 distinct CDR3 sequences, roughly 23% of them singletons. Sample: naive CD8+ T cells from blood, with Jurkat cell RNA spiked in. These receptors came from a human donor in good health. Some libraries in this study had Jurkat cell RNA spiked in. CDR3s include the opening cysteine and the closing phenylalanine or tryptophan. D genes are given only for firm matches. Clone size appears in some rows only: once, few, many, or a class for an expanded clone.

clone_size	j_call	d_call	v_call	cdr3_nt	cdr3_aa
once	TRBJ2-3	NA	TRBV4-3	TGCACCAGCAGCCAATCCTACCTAGGCAGGGATACGCAGTATTTT	CTSSQSYLGRDTQYF
NA	TRBJ2-3	TRBD1	TRBV9	TGTGCCAGCAGCGTAGAACAGGGGGGAGCAGATACGCAGTATTTT	CASSVEQGGADTQYF
many	TRBJ1-1	NA	TRBV30	TGTGCCTGGAGTGTGTCCACTGAAGCTTTCTTT	CAWSVSTEAFF
few	TRBJ2-7	NA	TRBV5-4	TGTGCCAGCAGCCCTCAGGGGGGGAGCGAGCAGTACTTC	CASSPQGGSEQYF
few	TRBJ2-5	NA	TRBV28	TGTGCCAGCAGACCTGTGACAGGGAGGTTGAAAGAGACCCAGTACTTC	CASRPVTGRLKETQYF
NA	TRBJ2-7	TRBD2	TRBV4-3	TGCGCCAGCAGCCAAGATAAAAGCGGGGGCTCCTACGAGCAGTACTTC	CASSQDKSGGSYEQYF
NA	TRBJ2-5	TRBD2	TRBV20-1	TGCAGTGCTAGAGATGGACTAGCGGGAGAAGAGACCCAGTACTTC	CSARDGLAGEETQYF
NA	TRBJ2-4	TRBD2	TRBV19	TGTGCCAGTAGCCGTTTCGCGGGGGGCGGAAACATTCAGTACTTC	CASSRFAGGGNIQYF
NA	TRBJ2-7	NA	TRBV7-8	TGTGCCAGCAGCTTAGGTTCGGGGTACTACGAGCAGTACTTC	CASSLGSGYYEQYF
few	TRBJ2-7	NA	TRBV7-9	TGTGCCAGCAAGAACGGGCAGGGCCCCTACGAGCAGTACTTC	CASKNGQGPYEQYF
NA	TRBJ2-3	NA	TRBV19	TGTGCCAGTAGTGTAACGATCCGCCGGGATACGCAGTATTTT	CASSVTIRRDTQYF
NA	TRBJ2-7	NA	TRBV5-6	TGTGCCAGCAGCTTGGACGGCCTCCGGACAGCAATATCCTACGAGCAGTACTTC	CASSLDGLRTAISYEQYF
NA	TRBJ2-3	NA	TRBV6-2/TRBV6-3	TGTGCCAGCAGTTACTCGAGGGCTAGCTCCACAGATACGCAGTATTTT	CASSYSRASSTDTQYF
many	TRBJ2-3	NA	TRBV30	TGTGCCGGGGATGTAGGGGATACGCAGTATTTT	CAGDVGDTQYF
few	TRBJ1-1	TRBD1	TRBV27	TGTGCCAGCAGTACCAACAGGGGAGAGCACACCGGGGGAGCTTTCTTT	CASSTNRGEHTGGAFF
many	TRBJ2-3	TRBD2	TRBV4-1	TGCGCCAGCAGCCCGCGCGCACTAGCGTTAACAGATACGCAGTATTTT	CASSPRALALTDTQYF
few	TRBJ1-5	NA	TRBV2	TGTGCCAGCAGTGAACCGGACAGCAATCAGCCCCAGCATTTT	CASSEPDSNQPQHF
few	TRBJ2-2	TRBD2	TRBV24-1	TGTGCCACGAGCGGGGCTGGGGCCGGGGAGCTGTTTTTT	CATSGAGAGELFF
few	TRBJ2-7	NA	TRBV4-1	TGCGCCAGCAGCCAAGAAGCCAAAACCTACGAGCAGTACTTC	CASSQEAKTYEQYF
many	TRBJ2-7	TRBD2	TRBV5-4	TGTGCCAGCACCTCCGGGACTAGCCTCCACGAGCAGTACTTC	CASTSGTSLHEQYF
many	TRBJ1-3	NA	TRBV30	TGTGCCTGGAACGAAGATGGAAACACCATATATTTT	CAWNEDGNTIYF
many	TRBJ2-1	TRBD1	TRBV29-1	TGCAGCGTTGTACGGACAGGGGGCCCGGAGCAGTTCTTC	CSVVRTGGPEQFF
few	TRBJ2-3	NA	TRBV4-1	TGCGCCAGCAGCCAAGTAATCGGCGGGGCGGATACGCAGTATTTT	CASSQVIGGADTQYF
NA	TRBJ2-2	NA	TRBV4-1	TGCGCCAGCAGCCCCTCCGGACAGCCCACGAACACCAGGGAGCTGTTTTTT	CASSPSGQPTNTRELFF
many	TRBJ1-1	NA	TRBV4-1	TGCGCCAGCAGCCAAGGCTGGGGGCCGGACACTGAAGCTTTCTTT	CASSQGWGPDTEAFF
many	TRBJ2-2	NA	TRBV9	TGTGCCAGCGGAACAGGGTCGACCGGGGAGCTGTTTTTT	CASGTGSTGELFF
many	TRBJ1-1	NA	TRBV29-1	TGCAGCGTTTCTAGTCCCGGGAGGTTCGATGAAGCTTTCTTT	CSVSSPGRFDEAFF
few	TRBJ2-7	NA	TRBV11-2	TGTGCCAGCAGCTTATATACCGAGCAGTACTTC	CASSLYTEQYF
NA	TRBJ1-3	NA	TRBV3-1	TGTGCCAGCAGCAAGACGGAGTCTGGAAACACCATATATTTT	CASSKTESGNTIYF
NA	TRBJ2-5	TRBD2	TRBV30	TGTGCCTGGTGCCCATCGGGGGGGTGGGAGACCCAGTACTTC	CAWCPSGGWETQYF
NA	TRBJ2-7	NA	TRBV12-3/TRBV12-4	TGTGCCAGCAGTTCCTCTTGGGAGCAGTACTTC	CASSSSWEQYF
few	TRBJ2-1	TRBD2	TRBV28	TGTGCCAGCAGTCTACCAATCGAAACTAGCGTGAATGAGCAGTTCTTC	CASSLPIETSVNEQFF
many	TRBJ1-4	NA	TRBV20-1	TGCAGTGCTAGAGATTCAGGCGTAGGGTCGTCTAATGAAAAACTGTTTTTT	CSARDSGVGSSNEKLFF
many	TRBJ1-1	NA	TRBV28	TGTGCCAGCAGTTTGACCCCACTCCCCGGGGGGAGGTGGAACACTGAAGCTTTCTTT	CASSLTPLPGGRWNTEAFF
NA	TRBJ2-5	TRBD1	TRBV12-3/TRBV12-4	TGTGCCAGCAGGGGGACAGGTTCCCTTGAGACCCAGTACTTC	CASRGTGSLETQYF
many	TRBJ2-3	NA	TRBV11-2	TGTGCCAGCAGCTTACCGCATACGCAGTATTTT	CASSLPHTQYF
NA	TRBJ2-3	NA	TRBV19	TGTGCCACCCGACAGGGGAGGGCAGATACGCAGTATTTT	CATRQGRADTQYF
many	TRBJ2-7	TRBD1	TRBV20-1	TGCAGTGCTATCACCCCGGGACAGGGAAGATACGAGCAGTACTTC	CSAITPGQGRYEQYF
NA	TRBJ2-3	NA	TRBV7-9	TGTGCCAGCAGCTTAGTTGGGGGGCCGTATAGCAATCAGCCCCAGTATTTT	CASSLVGGPYSNQPQYF
many	TRBJ2-7	NA	TRBV30	TGTGCCTGGAGCCGAGATTCCTCCTACGAGCAGTACTTC	CAWSRDSSYEQYF
many	TRBJ2-5	TRBD2	TRBV5-6	TGTGCCAGCAGCTTTGATGTTAGCGGGGGGAGCCCCCCATGGCCAGAGACCCAGTACTTC	CASSFDVSGGSPPWPETQYF
NA	TRBJ1-1	NA	TRBV27	TGTGCCAGCAGCCTTTATAACCGGAACACTGAAGCTTTCTTT	CASSLYNRNTEAFF
few	TRBJ2-3	NA	TRBV19	TGTGCTACTGGGCCGGGGGCGAGCACAGATACGCAGTATTTT	CATGPGASTDTQYF
NA	TRBJ2-7	NA	TRBV4-1	TGCGCCAGCAGCCAAAGGGGGGATGCTTACGAGCAGTACTTC	CASSQRGDAYEQYF
NA	TRBJ2-7	NA	TRBV6-2/TRBV6-3	TGTGCCAGCAGTTACTCAGTCGAGAAGTTCGTGTTCTACGAGCAGTACTTC	CASSYSVEKFVFYEQYF